The rows below give T cell receptor beta chains drawn from one sample of a study of CD8 T cells in ankylosing spondylitis. MiXCR was run by TCRdb on the 5' RACE reads, yielding one entry per CDR3 protein. The sample carries 390,000 or so distinct CDR3 sequences, around 24% recorded once. Material for sequencing was blood, either unsorted or a sorted T cell fraction (not recorded which). These receptors all stem from a male donor with ankylosing spondylitis. The CDR3 runs from the conserved cysteine through the conserved F or W. D genes are given only for firm matches. Clone size, where shown, is once, few, many, or a class for clones that have expanded.

-	few	TRBV6-2/TRBV6-3	TRBJ1-1	CASSYSGTSLNTEAFF	TGTGCCAGCAGTTACTCGGGGACCTCGTTGAACACTGAAGCTTTCTTT
TRBD2	-	TRBV2	TRBJ2-1	CASSVGLAGEGEQFF	TGTGCCAGCAGTGTCGGACTAGCGGGAGAGGGTGAGCAGTTCTTC
-	many	TRBV12-3/TRBV12-4	TRBJ2-7	CASRQGPVSYEQYF	TGTGCCAGCAGACAGGGTCCGGTCTCCTACGAGCAGTACTTC
TRBD1	-	TRBV5-1	TRBJ2-3	CASRSPGGVDTQYF	TGCGCCAGCAGGAGTCCAGGGGGCGTAGATACGCAGTATTTT
-	many	TRBV4-3	TRBJ1-6	CASSQDPQGSESPLHF	TGCGCCAGCAGCCAAGACCCCCAGGGCTCGGAGTCACCCCTCCACTTT
TRBD1	few	TRBV29-1	TRBJ2-2	CSVTNGGQGFGELFF	TGCAGCGTGACTAATGGGGGACAGGGGTTCGGGGAGCTGTTTTTT
TRBD2	-	TRBV12-3/TRBV12-4	TRBJ2-1	CASSSWGSGTYNEQFF	TGTGCCAGCAGCTCTTGGGGGAGCGGGACCTACAATGAGCAGTTCTTC
TRBD1	few	TRBV20-1	TRBJ2-3	CSARDSPGQRVTDTQYF	TGCAGTGCTAGAGACTCGCCGGGACAGAGAGTCACAGATACGCAGTATTTT
TRBD1	-	TRBV7-8	TRBJ2-1	CASSLGGQGNEQFF	TGTGCCAGCAGCTTAGGGGGACAGGGGAATGAGCAGTTCTTC
-	-	TRBV30	TRBJ2-1	CAWSATSYEQFF	TGTGCCTGGAGTGCCACTAGTTATGAGCAGTTCTTC
-	-	TRBV18	TRBJ2-7	CASSPSTTGLYEQYF	TGTGCCAGCTCACCAAGTACGACGGGGCTGTACGAGCAGTACTTC
-	-	TRBV19	TRBJ1-2	CASSTRLGPHYGYTF	TGTGCCAGTAGTACCCGACTTGGGCCCCACTATGGCTACACCTTC
-	few	TRBV6-5	TRBJ2-2	CASSYVTGELFF	TGTGCCAGCAGTTACGTCACCGGGGAGCTGTTTTTT
-	few	TRBV20-1	TRBJ2-3	CSGLIDYPSTDTQYF	TGCAGTGGCCTCATTGACTACCCTAGCACAGATACGCAGTATTTT
TRBD2	few	TRBV7-2	TRBJ2-2	CASSFSGNANTGELFF	TGTGCCAGCAGCTTTAGCGGGAACGCGAACACCGGGGAGCTGTTTTTT
-	-	TRBV5-5	TRBJ1-4	CASSPQPGVNEKLFF	TGTGCCAGCAGCCCCCAACCAGGGGTTAATGAAAAACTGTTTTTT
TRBD1	-	TRBV20-1	TRBJ2-2	CSAPNPTGWAGELFF	TGCAGTGCTCCTAACCCGACAGGGTGGGCCGGGGAGCTGTTTTTT
TRBD1	few	TRBV7-6	TRBJ2-1	CASTQDRSYNEQFF	TGTGCCAGCACCCAGGACAGGTCATACAATGAGCAGTTCTTC
-	few	TRBV7-9	TRBJ1-1	CASSLPTGSPEAFF	TGTGCCAGCAGCCTACCGACAGGTAGCCCTGAAGCTTTCTTT
-	-	TRBV9	TRBJ2-7	CASSVVGEQYF	TGTGCCAGCAGCGTAGTGGGCGAGCAGTACTTC
-	many	TRBV2	TRBJ2-1	CASSARSSYNEQFF	TGTGCCAGCAGCGCCCGTAGCTCCTACAATGAGCAGTTCTTC
-	-	TRBV20-1	TRBJ1-2	CSAISGTYGYTF	TGCAGTGCCATCTCCGGGACGTATGGCTACACCTTC
TRBD1	few	TRBV5-5	TRBJ1-1	CASSRTGATADTEAFF	TGTGCCAGCAGCAGGACAGGGGCCACCGCGGACACTGAAGCTTTCTTT
-	-	TRBV18	TRBJ2-2	CASSPPSVPGELFF	TGTGCCAGCTCACCACCGAGCGTCCCCGGGGAGCTGTTTTTT
-	-	TRBV2	TRBJ1-6	CASSEGWAYNSPLHF	TGTGCCAGCAGTGAAGGGTGGGCTTATAATTCACCCCTCCACTTT
-	few	TRBV5-1	TRBJ2-3	CASGDRRPRGGADTQYF	TGCGCCAGCGGCGACCGCAGGCCAAGAGGAGGCGCAGATACGCAGTATTTT
TRBD2	-	TRBV20-1	TRBJ2-5	CSARSGTRVETQYF	TGCAGTGCTCGATCCGGGACTAGAGTGGAGACCCAGTACTTC
-	few	TRBV5-1	TRBJ2-1	CASSLMVDPPNEQFF	TGCGCCAGCAGCTTAATGGTAGACCCCCCCAATGAGCAGTTCTTC
TRBD2	few	TRBV12-3/TRBV12-4	TRBJ2-2	CASSLSSEAGGAGELFF	TGTGCCAGCAGTTTATCGTCGGAAGCGGGAGGGGCCGGGGAGCTGTTTTTT
-	-	TRBV7-2	TRBJ1-3	CASSFPGSTIYF	TGTGCCAGCAGCTTCCCCGGGAGCACCATATATTTT
-	-	TRBV20-1	TRBJ2-7	CSAKRDELAYEQYF	TGCAGTGCTAAACGGGACGAGTTAGCCTACGAGCAGTACTTC
-	few	TRBV12-3/TRBV12-4	TRBJ2-5	CASSSEGLGQETQYF	TGTGCCAGCAGTTCAGAGGGGCTGGGTCAAGAGACCCAGTACTTC
TRBD2	many	TRBV12-3/TRBV12-4	TRBJ2-1	CASSLLAGDNEQFF	TGTGCCAGCAGTTTGCTAGCGGGAGACAATGAGCAGTTCTTC
-	-	TRBV14	TRBJ1-6	CASSRSHSGNSPLHF	TGTGCCAGCAGCCGGAGCCACTCAGGGAATTCACCCCTCCACTTT
-	few	TRBV7-8	TRBJ2-1	CASSLLPGVNEQFF	TGTGCCAGCAGCTTATTACCGGGTGTAAATGAGCAGTTCTTC
TRBD2	few	TRBV9	TRBJ2-5	CASSVGAGGDETQYF	TGTGCCAGCAGCGTAGGAGCGGGAGGTGATGAGACCCAGTACTTC
-	few	TRBV18	TRBJ2-2	CASSPGRSRGGELFF	TGTGCCAGCTCACCCGGACGGTCCCGAGGCGGGGAGCTGTTTTTT
-	few	TRBV19	TRBJ1-2	CASSMQLTGYTF	TGTGCCAGTAGTATGCAGCTAACGGGCTACACCTTC
TRBD1	few	TRBV5-6	TRBJ1-1	CASSHNRGRTEAFF	TGTGCCAGCAGCCACAACAGGGGGAGGACTGAAGCTTTCTTT
TRBD1	-	TRBV6-2/TRBV6-3	TRBJ2-7	CASSGTVSYEQYF	TGTGCCAGCAGTGGGACAGTTTCCTACGAGCAGTACTTC
-	-	TRBV18	TRBJ1-1	CASSTNGGAMNTEAFF	TGTGCCAGCTCCACCAACGGGGGGGCGATGAACACTGAAGCTTTCTTT
-	-	TRBV7-9	TRBJ2-3	CASSFRAGESTDTQYF	TGTGCCAGCAGCTTTCGGGCAGGGGAGAGCACAGATACGCAGTATTTT
-	few	TRBV27	TRBJ1-1	CASSLWGARTEAFF	TGTGCCAGCAGTTTATGGGGGGCGCGCACTGAAGCTTTCTTT
-	-	TRBV18	TRBJ2-6	CASSPRGPGANVLTF	TGTGCCAGCTCACCAAGGGGACCTGGGGCCAACGTCCTGACTTTC
-	few	TRBV5-1	TRBJ1-4	CASTRDGVNEKLFF	TGCGCCAGCACCCGGGACGGAGTTAATGAAAAACTGTTTTTT
-	few	TRBV27	TRBJ2-7	CASRMIYEQYF	TGTGCCAGCAGGATGATCTACGAGCAGTACTTC
-	-	TRBV20-1	TRBJ1-6	CSALGTPTSSYNSPLHF	TGCAGTGCCCTAGGGACTCCCACGAGCTCCTATAATTCACCCCTCCACTTT
-	-	TRBV20-1	TRBJ2-6	CSASGSGANVLTF	TGCAGTGCTAGCGGTAGTGGGGCCAACGTCCTGACTTTC
TRBD2	many	TRBV9	TRBJ2-1	CASSAPAGVQQFF	TGTGCCAGCAGCGCCCCTGCGGGGGTACAGCAGTTCTTC
TRBD2	-	TRBV4-2	TRBJ2-1	CASSWGGAGGSYNEQFF	TGTGCCAGCAGCTGGGGAGGGGCGGGAGGCTCCTACAATGAGCAGTTCTTC
TRBD1	few	TRBV7-9	TRBJ2-1	CASSLLLDRDNEQFF	TGTGCCAGCAGCCTATTACTGGACAGGGACAATGAGCAGTTCTTC
TRBD1	-	TRBV7-9	TRBJ1-2	CASNRDRDGYTF	TGTGCCAGCAACAGAGACAGGGACGGCTACACCTTC
-	few	TRBV2	TRBJ2-4	CASRSTGIDIQYF	TGTGCCAGCAGGTCAACAGGGATCGACATTCAGTACTTC
TRBD2	few	TRBV6-1	TRBJ2-3	CASTPGLAGTDTQYF	TGTGCCAGCACCCCGGGACTAGCGGGCACAGATACGCAGTATTTT
TRBD1	-	TRBV28	TRBJ2-1	CASSPVDRANEQFF	TGTGCCAGCAGTCCCGTCGACAGGGCAAATGAGCAGTTCTTC